This is a list of T cell receptor beta chains from one sample in a study of cytomegalovirus exposure and HLA in healthy donors. Repertoires were generated with immunoSEQ multiplex PCR, while TCRdb's copy carries only in-frame clones and drops some. The data contain approximately 150,000 clones, roughly 79% of them seen just once; the ten biggest clones take up 1.3%. Sequencing input: PBMCs. These receptors were obtained from a man younger than 40 in good health and CMV-seronegative. Each CDR3 is given with its conserved first and last residue. D genes are given only for firm matches. Part of the rows lack a size; the others show once, few, many or a class for expanded clones.

d_gene	v_gene	j_gene	abundance	CDR3aa	CDR3nt
TRBD1	TRBV19	TRBJ1-4	-	CALADRGFSNEKLFF	TGTGCCCTAGCGGACAGGGGATTCTCTAATGAAAAACTGTTTTTT
TRBD2	TRBV4-2	TRBJ2-2	-	CASSQEGRLAGPNTGELFF	TGTGCCAGCAGCCAAGAAGGTAGACTAGCGGGGCCGAACACCGGGGAGCTGTTTTTT
-	TRBV29-1	TRBJ1-4	-	CSVVWRNEKLFF	TGCAGCGTTGTCTGGCGGAATGAAAAACTGTTTTTT
-	TRBV29-1	TRBJ2-7	-	CSVLRGYEQYF	TGCAGCGTTTTGAGGGGGTACGAGCAGTACTTC
-	TRBV5-6	TRBJ2-1	-	CASSGALQGSYNEQFF	TGTGCCAGCAGCGGTGCTTTGCAGGGCTCCTACAATGAGCAGTTCTTC
-	TRBV28	TRBJ2-7	-	CASSSLARSYEQYF	TGTGCCAGCAGTTCTCTTGCGCGGAGCTACGAGCAGTACTTC
TRBD1	TRBV7-8	TRBJ2-5	-	CASRKSRDRGRGETQYF	TGTGCCAGCAGGAAGTCCCGGGACAGGGGTCGAGGGGAGACCCAGTACTTC
-	TRBV28	TRBJ2-7	once	CATHWGGDEQYF	TGTGCCACCCACTGGGGGGGCGACGAGCAGTACTTC
TRBD1	TRBV9	TRBJ2-7	-	CASSPRGQAHYEQYF	TGTGCCAGCAGCCCGAGGGGACAGGCCCACTACGAGCAGTACTTC
TRBD2	TRBV9	TRBJ2-2	-	CASSVVGSGKKISDTGELFF	TGTGCCAGCAGCGTAGTGGGTAGCGGGAAAAAAATATCGGACACCGGGGAGCTGTTTTTT
-	TRBV6-6	TRBJ2-1	few	CASILRENYNEQFF	TGTGCCAGCATCCTTAGGGAGAATTACAATGAGCAGTTCTTC
TRBD2	TRBV30	TRBJ2-3	-	CAWSVRGGADTQYF	TGTGCCTGGAGTGTACGGGGGGGGGCAGATACGCAGTATTTT
TRBD1	TRBV5-4	TRBJ2-7	-	CASSLDRGTYEQYF	TGTGCCAGCAGCTTGGACAGGGGGACCTACGAGCAGTACTTC
TRBD2	TRBV2	TRBJ2-2	-	CASSEVSGSANTGELFF	TGTGCCAGCAGTGAAGTTAGCGGGAGCGCGAACACCGGGGAGCTGTTTTTT
-	TRBV12-5	TRBJ2-7	few	CASGFDSDYEQYF	TGTGCTAGTGGTTTCGACAGCGACTACGAGCAGTACTTC
-	TRBV4-1	TRBJ2-1	-	CASSLQESTYNEQFF	TGCGCCAGCAGCCTACAGGAAAGCACCTACAATGAGCAGTTCTTC
-	TRBV15	TRBJ2-2	-	CATSRALDMQNTGELFF	TGTGCCACCAGCAGGGCCCTCGACATGCAAAACACCGGGGAGCTGTTTTTT
TRBD1	TRBV30	TRBJ1-5	few	CAWSGRQGQPQHF	TGTGCCTGGAGTGGCCGACAGGGTCAGCCCCAGCATTTT
-	TRBV4-3	TRBJ2-7	-	CARRARIAYEQYF	TGCGCCAGAAGAGCAAGAATTGCCTACGAGCAGTACTTC
TRBD1	TRBV18	TRBJ2-7	-	CASSRDRGGYDEQYF	TGTGCCAGCTCACGCGACCGAGGGGGCTACGACGAGCAGTACTTC
-	TRBV19	TRBJ1-5	-	CASSTQGPSQPQHF	TGTGCCAGTAGTACACAGGGTCCCAGTCAGCCCCAGCATTTT
TRBD2	TRBV27	TRBJ2-7	once	CASSFGTSGRFYEQYF	TGTGCCAGCAGTTTCGGGACTAGCGGTAGATTCTACGAGCAGTACTTC
-	TRBV6-5	TRBJ1-5	-	CASSYLPNQPQHF	TGTGCCAGCAGTTACCTACCGAATCAGCCCCAGCATTTT
TRBD2	TRBV7-2	TRBJ2-5	-	CASRTPGTSGKETQYF	TGTGCCAGCAGGACCCCCGGGACTAGCGGGAAAGAGACCCAGTACTTC
TRBD2	TRBV29-1	TRBJ2-5	-	CSVDRGGGPRETQYF	TGCAGCGTTGATCGTGGCGGGGGGCCGCGAGAGACCCAGTACTTC
TRBD2	TRBV25-1	TRBJ2-2	-	CASSEYGGAGGTGELFF	TGTGCCAGCAGTGAATATGGGGGAGCGGGAGGGACCGGGGAGCTGTTTTTT
TRBD2	TRBV5-1	TRBJ2-1	once	CASSTWTSGRANFNNEQFF	TGCGCCAGCAGCACGTGGACTAGCGGGAGGGCCAATTTCAACAATGAGCAGTTCTTC
-	TRBV5-1	TRBJ2-5	-	CASSLQETQYF	TGCGCCAGCAGCCTCCAAGAGACCCAGTACTTC
TRBD1	TRBV14	TRBJ1-1	-	CASSGEGQLNTEAFF	TGTGCCAGCAGCGGAGAGGGACAGCTGAACACTGAAGCTTTCTTT
-	TRBV9	TRBJ1-2	-	CASSARRDYGYTF	TGTGCCAGCAGCGCCAGGCGGGACTATGGCTACACCTTC
-	TRBV29-1	TRBJ2-1	-	CSVPSPRGGPFNEQFF	TGCAGCGTTCCCTCCCCTCGCGGGGGCCCCTTCAATGAGCAGTTCTTC
-	TRBV7-2	TRBJ2-7	-	CASSPGGALSYEQYF	TGTGCCAGCAGCCCAGGAGGGGCCCTTTCCTACGAGCAGTACTTC
TRBD2	TRBV4-1	TRBJ2-7	-	CASSPTSGSFSYEQYF	TGCGCCAGCAGCCCAACTAGCGGGAGTTTCTCCTACGAGCAGTACTTC
-	TRBV11-1	TRBJ1-3	-	CASSLNQGLSPGNTIYF	TGTGCCAGCAGCTTAAACCAGGGTCTATCTCCTGGAAACACCATATATTTT
-	TRBV6-5	TRBJ1-2	few	CASSYSIGGGSHGYTF	TGTGCCAGCAGTTACTCGATCGGCGGAGGGTCGCATGGCTACACCTTC
-	TRBV11-2	TRBJ2-7	-	CASSLAGSSYEQYF	TGTGCCAGCAGCTTAGCTGGGAGCTCCTACGAGCAGTACTTC
TRBD1	TRBV18	TRBJ2-2	-	CASSPTGSGELFF	TGTGCCAGCTCACCGACAGGGTCCGGGGAGCTGTTTTTT
TRBD2	TRBV27	TRBJ2-1	-	CASSPRGSGSLGNEQFF	TGTGCCAGCAGTCCTCGAGGTAGCGGGAGCTTGGGCAATGAGCAGTTCTTC
-	TRBV7-9	TRBJ1-1	-	CASTPPGNTEAFF	TGTGCCAGCACCCCCCCAGGGAACACTGAAGCTTTCTTT
-	TRBV12-1	TRBJ2-1	-	CASSFFLAGNNEQFF	TGTGCCAGCAGCTTTTTCTTAGCGGGTAACAATGAGCAGTTCTTC
TRBD2	TRBV27	TRBJ2-1	-	CASSLSGGSYNEQFF	TGTGCCAGCAGTCTCAGCGGGGGCTCCTACAATGAGCAGTTCTTC
-	TRBV28	TRBJ1-5	once	CASSPLDRRNQPQHF	TGTGCCAGCAGCCCACTCGACAGGCGAAATCAGCCCCAGCATTTT
TRBD1	TRBV28	TRBJ1-1	-	CASSLFKGAAEAFF	TGTGCCAGCAGTTTATTTAAGGGGGCGGCTGAAGCTTTCTTT
-	TRBV14	TRBJ2-2	-	CASSQEGVELFF	TGTGCCAGCAGCCAAGAGGGAGTGGAGCTGTTTTTT